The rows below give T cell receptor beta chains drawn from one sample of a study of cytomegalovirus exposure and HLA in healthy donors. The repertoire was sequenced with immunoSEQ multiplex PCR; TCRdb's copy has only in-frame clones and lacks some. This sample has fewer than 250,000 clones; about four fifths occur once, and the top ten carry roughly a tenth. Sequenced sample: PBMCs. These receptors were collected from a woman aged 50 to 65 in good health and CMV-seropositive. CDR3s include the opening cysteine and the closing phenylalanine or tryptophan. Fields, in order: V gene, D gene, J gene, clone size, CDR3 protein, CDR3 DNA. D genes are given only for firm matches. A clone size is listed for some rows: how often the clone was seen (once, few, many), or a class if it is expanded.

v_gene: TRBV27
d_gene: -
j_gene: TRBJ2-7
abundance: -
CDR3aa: CASSLEGGSYEQYF
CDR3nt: TGTGCCAGCAGTTTAGAGGGTGGCTCCTACGAGCAGTACTTC

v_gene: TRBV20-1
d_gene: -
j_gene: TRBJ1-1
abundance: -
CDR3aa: CSATGPTEAFF
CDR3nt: TGCAGTGCTACAGGGCCTACTGAAGCTTTCTTT

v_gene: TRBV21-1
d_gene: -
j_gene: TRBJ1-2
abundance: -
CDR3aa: CASSSREGPPNYGYTF
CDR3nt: TGTGCCAGCAGCTCTAGGGAGGGCCCCCCTAACTATGGCTACACCTTC

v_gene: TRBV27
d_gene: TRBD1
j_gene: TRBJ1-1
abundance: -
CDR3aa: CASSLSGQGMNTEAFF
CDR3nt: TGTGCCAGCAGTTTATCGGGACAGGGGATGAACACTGAAGCTTTCTTT

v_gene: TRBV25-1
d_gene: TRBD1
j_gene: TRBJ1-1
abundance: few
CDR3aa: CASKGTGVTEAFF
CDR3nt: TGTGCCAGCAAGGGAACAGGGGTTACTGAAGCTTTCTTT

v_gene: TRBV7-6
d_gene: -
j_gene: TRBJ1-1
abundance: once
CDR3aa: CASSPTYSYTEAFF
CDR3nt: TGTGCCAGCAGCCCGACATACAGCTACACTGAAGCTTTCTTT

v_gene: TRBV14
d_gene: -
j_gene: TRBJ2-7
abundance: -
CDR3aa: CASSQQTGRYGEQYF
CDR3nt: TGTGCCAGCAGCCAACAGACAGGGAGGTATGGCGAGCAGTACTTC

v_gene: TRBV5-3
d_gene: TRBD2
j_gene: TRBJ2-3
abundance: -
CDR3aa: CARSGDLGFPGGAGTQYF
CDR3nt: TGTGCCAGAAGCGGGGATCTCGGTTTCCCCGGGGGGGCAGGTACGCAGTATTTT

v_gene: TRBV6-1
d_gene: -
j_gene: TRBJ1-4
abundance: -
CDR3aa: CASNENRVNEKLFF
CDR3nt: TGTGCCAGCAACGAAAACAGGGTTAATGAAAAACTGTTTTTT

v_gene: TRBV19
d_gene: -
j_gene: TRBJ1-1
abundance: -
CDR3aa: CASSMGHTNTEAFF
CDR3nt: TGTGCCAGTAGTATGGGACACACAAACACTGAAGCTTTCTTT

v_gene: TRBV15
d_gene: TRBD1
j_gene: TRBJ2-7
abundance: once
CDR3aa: CATSKEGTGSYEQYF
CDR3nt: TGTGCCACCAGCAAAGAAGGGACAGGCTCCTACGAGCAGTACTTC

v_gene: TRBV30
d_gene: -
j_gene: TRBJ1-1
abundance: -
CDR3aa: CAWKGVNTEAFF
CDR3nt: TGTGCCTGGAAAGGAGTGAACACTGAAGCTTTCTTT

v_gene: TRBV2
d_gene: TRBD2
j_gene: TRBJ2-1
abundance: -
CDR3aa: CASAREGSYNEQFF
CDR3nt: TGTGCCAGCGCCCGGGAGGGCTCCTACAATGAGCAGTTCTTC

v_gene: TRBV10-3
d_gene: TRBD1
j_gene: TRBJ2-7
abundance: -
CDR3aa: CATTGTGAYEQYF
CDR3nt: TGTGCCACCACTGGGACAGGAGCTTACGAGCAGTACTTC

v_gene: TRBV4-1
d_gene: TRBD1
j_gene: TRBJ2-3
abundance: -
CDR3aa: CASSQIRDRNYPDTQYF
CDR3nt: TGCGCCAGCAGCCAGATCCGGGACAGGAATTATCCGGATACGCAGTATTTT

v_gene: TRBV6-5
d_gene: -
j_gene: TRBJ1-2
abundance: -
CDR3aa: CASSGPTAYGYTF
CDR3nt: TGTGCCAGCAGTGGGCCGACGGCCTATGGCTACACCTTC

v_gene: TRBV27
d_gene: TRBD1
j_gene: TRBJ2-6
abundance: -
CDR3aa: CASSLSGGARQGASGANVLTF
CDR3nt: TGTGCCAGCAGTTTATCGGGGGGCGCGAGGCAGGGGGCTTCGGGGGCCAACGTCCTGACTTTC

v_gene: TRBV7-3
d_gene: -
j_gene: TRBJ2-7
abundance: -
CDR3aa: CASSLNGMGYEQYF
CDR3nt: TGTGCCAGCAGCTTAAACGGGATGGGATACGAGCAGTACTTC

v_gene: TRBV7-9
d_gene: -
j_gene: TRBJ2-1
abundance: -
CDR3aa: CASSSSGTSIIHEQFF
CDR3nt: TGTGCCAGCAGCTCCTCCGGGACAAGTATAATCCATGAGCAGTTCTTC

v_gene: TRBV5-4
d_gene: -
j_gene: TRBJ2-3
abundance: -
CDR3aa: CASSFWGGTDTQYF
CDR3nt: TGTGCCAGCAGCTTTTGGGGCGGCACAGATACGCAGTATTTT

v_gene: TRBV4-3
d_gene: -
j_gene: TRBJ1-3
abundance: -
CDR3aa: CASSHLVAVSGNTIYF
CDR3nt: TGCGCCAGCAGCCACCTGGTTGCAGTATCTGGAAACACCATATATTTT

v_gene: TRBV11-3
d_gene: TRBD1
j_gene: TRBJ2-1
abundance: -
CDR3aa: CASSRRQGNEQFF
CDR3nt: TGTGCCAGCAGCCGACGACAGGGGAATGAGCAGTTCTTC

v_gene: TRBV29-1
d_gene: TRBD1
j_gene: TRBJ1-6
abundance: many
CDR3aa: CSVADRGPGSPLHF
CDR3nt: TGCAGCGTCGCGGACAGGGGGCCGGGTTCACCCCTCCACTTT

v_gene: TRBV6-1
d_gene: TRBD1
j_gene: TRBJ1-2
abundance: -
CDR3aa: CASSTGGAAGYTF
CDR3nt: TGTGCCAGTTCAACAGGGGGCGCGGCCGGCTACACCTTC

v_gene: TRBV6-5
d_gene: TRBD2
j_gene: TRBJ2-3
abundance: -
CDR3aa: CASSLTGTSADTQYF
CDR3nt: TGTGCCAGCAGTTTAACCGGGACTAGTGCAGATACGCAGTATTTT

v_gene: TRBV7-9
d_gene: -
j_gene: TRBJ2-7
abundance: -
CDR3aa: CASSLDSSYEQYF
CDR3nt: TGTGCCAGCAGCTTAGACAGCTCCTACGAGCAGTACTTC

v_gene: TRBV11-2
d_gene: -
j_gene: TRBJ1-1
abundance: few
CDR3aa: CASSLSRGRGTEAFF
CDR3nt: TGTGCCAGCAGCTTAAGTCGGGGCCGGGGGACTGAAGCTTTCTTT

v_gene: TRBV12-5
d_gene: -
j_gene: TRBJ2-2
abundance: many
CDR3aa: CASRGANTGELFF
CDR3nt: TGTGCTAGCCGGGGTGCGAACACCGGGGAGCTGTTTTTT

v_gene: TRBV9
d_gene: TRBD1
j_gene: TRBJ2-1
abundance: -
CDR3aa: CASSVLSGGNNEQFF
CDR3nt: TGTGCCAGCAGCGTACTCTCAGGGGGCAACAATGAGCAGTTCTTC

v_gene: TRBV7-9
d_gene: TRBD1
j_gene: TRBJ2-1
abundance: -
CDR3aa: CASSPRTGSRNEQFF
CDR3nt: TGTGCCAGCAGCCCCCGGACAGGGTCTCGTAATGAGCAGTTCTTC

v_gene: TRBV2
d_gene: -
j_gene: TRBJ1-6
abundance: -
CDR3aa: CASSDRGAASPLHF
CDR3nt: TGTGCCAGCAGTGACCGCGGGGCTGCGTCACCCCTCCACTTT

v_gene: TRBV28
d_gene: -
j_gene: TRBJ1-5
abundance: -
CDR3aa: CASSSIVGAGQPQHF
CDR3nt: TGTGCCAGCAGTTCCATCGTGGGGGCAGGACAGCCCCAGCATTTT

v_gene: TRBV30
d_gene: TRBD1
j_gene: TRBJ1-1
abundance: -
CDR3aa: CAWSVQGAEYVNTEAFF
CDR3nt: TGTGCCTGGAGTGTTCAGGGGGCCGAATACGTGAACACTGAAGCTTTCTTT

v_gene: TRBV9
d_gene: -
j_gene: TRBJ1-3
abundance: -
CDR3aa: CASSVAPNFGNTIYF
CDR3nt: TGTGCCAGCAGCGTAGCCCCGAACTTCGGAAACACCATATATTTT

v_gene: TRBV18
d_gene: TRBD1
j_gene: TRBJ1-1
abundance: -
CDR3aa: CASSPAGGMDTEAFF
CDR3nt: TGTGCCAGCTCACCAGCAGGGGGCATGGACACTGAAGCTTTCTTT

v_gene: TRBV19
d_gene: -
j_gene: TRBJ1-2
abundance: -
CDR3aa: CASSSPGGYTF
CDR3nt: TGTGCCAGTAGTAGCCCCGGTGGCTACACCTTC

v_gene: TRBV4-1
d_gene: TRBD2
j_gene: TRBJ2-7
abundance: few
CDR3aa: CASSQGRQGLAGVPEQYF
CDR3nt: TGCGCCAGCAGCCAAGGCCGGCAAGGACTAGCGGGGGTGCCCGAGCAGTACTTC

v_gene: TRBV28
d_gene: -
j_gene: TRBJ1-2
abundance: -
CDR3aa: CATQDRVYGYTF
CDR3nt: TGTGCCACCCAAGACCGGGTATATGGCTACACCTTC

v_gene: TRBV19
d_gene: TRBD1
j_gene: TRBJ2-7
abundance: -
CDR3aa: CASSKRTGSSSYEQYF
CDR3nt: TGTGCCAGTAGTAAGAGGACAGGATCGAGCTCCTACGAGCAGTACTTC

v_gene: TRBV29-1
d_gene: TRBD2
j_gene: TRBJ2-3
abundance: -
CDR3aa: CSVSGGAFSDTQYF
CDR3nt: TGCAGCGTTAGCGGGGGGGCCTTTTCGGATACGCAGTATTTT

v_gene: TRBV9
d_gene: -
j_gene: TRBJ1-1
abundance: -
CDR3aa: CASSVDRNTEAFF
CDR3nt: TGTGCCAGCAGCGTAGACAGGAACACTGAAGCTTTCTTT

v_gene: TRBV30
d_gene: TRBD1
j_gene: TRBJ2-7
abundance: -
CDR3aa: CAWNRGGASSYEQYF
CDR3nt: TGTGCCTGGAATCGAGGGGGCGCGAGCTCCTACGAGCAGTACTTC

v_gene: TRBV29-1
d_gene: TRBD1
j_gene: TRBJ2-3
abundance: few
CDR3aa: CSVGQFTDTQYF
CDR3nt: TGCAGCGTGGGACAGTTCACAGATACGCAGTATTTT

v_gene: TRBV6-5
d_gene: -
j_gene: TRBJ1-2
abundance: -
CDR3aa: CASSSHPGGEVGYTF
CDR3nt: TGTGCCAGCAGTTCCCATCCAGGCGGGGAGGTTGGCTACACCTTC

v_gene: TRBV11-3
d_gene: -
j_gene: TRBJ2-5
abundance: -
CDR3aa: CASSSGKTTEETQYF
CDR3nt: TGTGCCAGCAGCTCGGGGAAAACGACGGAAGAGACCCAGTACTTC

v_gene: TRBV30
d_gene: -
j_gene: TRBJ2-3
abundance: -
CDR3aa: CACTPPGTMSTDTQYF
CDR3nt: TGTGCCTGCACGCCCCCTGGGACAATGAGCACAGATACGCAGTATTTT

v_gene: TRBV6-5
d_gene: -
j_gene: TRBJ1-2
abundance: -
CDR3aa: CASSLAVAGYGYTF
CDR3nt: TGTGCCAGCAGTCTGGCGGTGGCGGGCTATGGCTACACCTTC

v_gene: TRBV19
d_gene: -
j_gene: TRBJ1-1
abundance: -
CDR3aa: CASRKQTSNTEAFF
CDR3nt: TGTGCCAGTAGGAAACAGACCTCGAACACTGAAGCTTTCTTT

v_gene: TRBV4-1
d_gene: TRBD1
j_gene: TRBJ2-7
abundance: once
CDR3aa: CASSLDRAYEQYF
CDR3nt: TGCGCCAGCAGCCTTGACAGGGCCTACGAGCAGTACTTC

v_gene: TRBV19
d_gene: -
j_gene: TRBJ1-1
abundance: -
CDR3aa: CASSIGDSLNTEAFF
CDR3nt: TGTGCCAGTAGTATAGGTGACAGCTTGAACACTGAAGCTTTCTTT

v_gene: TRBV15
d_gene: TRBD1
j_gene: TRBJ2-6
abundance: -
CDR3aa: CATSIDRGSGANVLTF
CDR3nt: TGTGCCACCAGCATTGACAGGGGCTCTGGGGCCAACGTCCTGACTTTC

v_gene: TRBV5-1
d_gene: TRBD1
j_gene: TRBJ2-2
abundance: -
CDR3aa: CASSLAATGGLAGELFF
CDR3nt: TGCGCCAGCAGCTTGGCCGCGACAGGGGGCTTAGCCGGGGAGCTGTTTTTT

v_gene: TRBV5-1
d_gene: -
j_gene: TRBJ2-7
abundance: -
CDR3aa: CASSLGPQKNTYEQYF
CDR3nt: TGCGCCAGCAGCTTGGGTCCGCAGAAGAACACCTACGAGCAGTACTTC

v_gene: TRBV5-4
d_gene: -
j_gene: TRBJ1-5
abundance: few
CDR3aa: CASSSTGSGSNQPQHF
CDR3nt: TGTGCCAGCAGCTCCACAGGGAGTGGGAGCAATCAGCCCCAGCATTTT

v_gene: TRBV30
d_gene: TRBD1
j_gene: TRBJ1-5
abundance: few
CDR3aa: CAWSGTGKSAQHF
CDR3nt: TGTGCCTGGAGTGGGACAGGGAAGTCAGCCCAGCATTTT